Following are 31 T cell receptor beta chains from one sample sequenced in a study of control samples from healthy donors and cancer patients. Produced via immunoSEQ multiplex PCR; TCRdb's table is partial and in-frame only. The sample lists some 150,000 clones, approximately 94% occurring once. The sequenced sample consisted of blood. Every receptor here comes from a man aged 35 to 55 in good health.

This chain joins TRBV11-3 and TRBJ2-7; 11 positions agree with TRBD2. The CDR3 is 16 residues long. Germline lookup yields CDR1 SGHNT and CDR2 YENEEA. J lost 7 bases, V lost 5 bases, and 13 bases had no gene match. The CDR3 here is CASSLTSGTSGEEQYF. The CDR3 nucleotides are TGTGCCAGCAGCCTAACTAGCGGGACTAGCGGTGAAGAGCAGTACTTC.

This clone appeared many times. The chain links TRBV27 to TRBJ1-6; no definite D call. From germline, CDR1 is MNHEY and CDR2 SMNVEV (reference sequence). The length of the CDR3 is 14 residues. The germline V and J ends were trimmed by 5 bases and 5 bases, with 10 bases remaining between them. The CDR3 bases are TGTGCCAGCAGTGCTACGGCGGATAATTCACCCCTCCACTTT. It yields the protein CASSATADNSPLHF.

The genes are TRBV5-1 and TRBJ2-3, with D perhaps matching TRBD1 (5 bases). V shed 0 bases and J shed 2 bases, with 16 bases lying between them. Germline CDR1 SGHRS, CDR2 YFSETQ. The CDR3 length is 17 residues. As DNA, the CDR3 is TGCGCCAGCAGCTTGGGAGACAGTCCTGGAGTCACAGATACGCAGTATTTT. It specifies CASSLGDSPGVTDTQYF.

The genes are TRBV14 and TRBJ2-1, with D perhaps TRBD2 (5 bases). Germline lookup yields CDR1 SGHDN and CDR2 FVKESK. V gave up 3 bases and J gave up 5 bases, with 8 bases separating them. This CDR3 spans 13 amino acids. DNA of the CDR3: TGTGCCAGCAGCCATCTGGGAGACAATGAGCAGTTCTTC. Translated: CASSHLGDNEQFF.

The rearrangement joins TRBV27 to TRBJ2-2; TRBD2 matches 8 bases. Germline V gives CDR1 MNHEY, CDR2 SMNVEV (reference sequence). The CDR3 sequence is 22 residues long. After removal of 5 bases from V and 1 base from J, the junction contained 24 bases not matched to a gene. CDR3 sequence: CASSAISRWVSGIKGNTGELFF. The CDR3 bases are TGTGCCAGCAGTGCCATATCCCGATGGGTTAGCGGGATAAAGGGGAACACCGGGGAGCTGTTTTTT.

The sample holds one count of this clone. The DNA of the CDR3 is TGTGCCTGCGGCGCAGCAGGGCGCGAGCAGTACTTC. Its protein product is CACGAAGREQYF. The chain recombines TRBV7-2 with TRBJ2-7; D perhaps matches TRBD1 (5 bases). Trimming removed 11 bases at V and 6 bases at J, with 17 bases between. Germline CDR1 reads SGHTA; CDR2 reads FQGNSA. CDR3 length: 12 residues.

V gene TRBV5-1 combines with J gene TRBJ1-6; D is unclear. Per the germline V gene, CDR1 is SGHRS and CDR2 is YFSETQ. The CDR3 loop spans 15 amino acids. Deletions cut 2 bases from V and 2 bases from J, with 8 bases between. The CDR3 DNA sequence: TGCGCCAGCAGCTTTGGTATAGCCTATAATTCACCCCTCCACTTT. Its translation: CASSFGIAYNSPLHF.

The V call is TRBV28, the J call TRBJ1-6; 7 bases line up with TRBD1. The ends lost 7 bases at V and 10 bases at J; junction bases unmatched: 7. Germline V CDR1 and CDR2: MDHEN, SYDVKM. This CDR3 is 13 amino acids long. DNA of the CDR3: TGTGCCAGCACTCAGGGGGTATACTCACCCCTCCACTTT. Encoded protein: CASTQGVYSPLHF.

The rearrangement links TRBV25-1 to TRBJ2-1; 8 nucleotides align to TRBD1. Trimming cost V 6 bases and J 10 bases; bases outside gene matches: 2. This CDR3 spans 11 amino acids. The germline V gene has CDR1 MGHDK and CDR2 SYGVNS. CDR3 loop: CASSPGGEQFF. In nucleotides, the CDR3 is TGTGCCAGCAGCCCAGGGGGCGAGCAGTTCTTC.

The gene calls are TRBV15 and TRBJ2-1, with D perhaps assigned TRBD1 or TRBD2 (5 bases each). Looked up from germline, CDR1 is LNHNV and CDR2 is YYDKDF (reference sequence). Trimming left V 3 bases short and J 9 bases short, with 18 bases between. CDR3 length: 15 amino acids. This CDR3 reads CATSSGRGALSEQFF. For the CDR3, the DNA is TGTGCCACCAGCAGTGGGCGAGGGGCTTTAAGTGAGCAGTTCTTC.

V is TRBV2 and J is TRBJ2-1; weak D call: TRBD1 (5 bases). This CDR3 comprises 13 residues. Germline V gene data show CDR1 as SNHLY and CDR2 as FYNNEI. The V gene lost 4 bases and the J gene lost 8 bases, with 12 bases spanning the gap. This CDR3 is CASSADIVDEQFF. In DNA, the CDR3 is TGTGCCAGCAGTGCGGACATTGTAGATGAGCAGTTCTTC.

The chain couples TRBV14 to TRBJ1-2; D may be TRBD1 (5 bases). The germline CDR1 and CDR2 sequences are SGHDN and FVKESK. The length of the CDR3 is 13 residues. Trimming pared 4 bases from V and 7 bases from J, leaving 13 bases between. CDR3 bases: TGTGCCAGCAGCCTTCGCGGGGGGGGTGGCTACACCTTC. It is translated as CASSLRGGGGYTF.

This clone was seen just once. This chain links TRBV6-5 with TRBJ2-2, with 9 bases matching TRBD1. The V segment lost 6 bases and the J segment 4 bases; nucleotides outside the gene matches: 6. Looked up from germline, CDR1 is MNHEY and CDR2 is SVGAGI. The CDR3 runs to 15 residues. This CDR3 reads CASRRTGAGTGELFF. In DNA, the CDR3 is TGTGCCAGCAGGCGGACAGGGGCGGGCACCGGGGAGCTGTTTTTT.

The chain is built from TRBV6-5 and TRBJ1-3, with unresolved D. CDR3 size: 14 residues. Trimming shortened V by 6 bases and J by 0 bases, and 9 bases separated the two germline ends. In germline, CDR1 is MNHEY, CDR2 SVGAGI. CDR3 in DNA: TGTGCCAGCAGCCTGACCAACTCTGGAAACACCATATATTTT. This sequence encodes CASSLTNSGNTIYF.

V is TRBV5-1 and J is TRBJ1-4; TRBD1 agrees at 10 bases. The V gene end was trimmed by 0 bases and the J gene end by 8 bases; junction bases not matched to a gene: 7. Germline-derived CDR1 and CDR2 are SGHRS and YFSETQ. The CDR3 contains 16 residues. CDR3 DNA sequence: TGCGCCAGCAGCTTGGCCTCTCGGACAGGGGGGGAAAAACTGTTTTTT. Its protein product is CASSLASRTGGEKLFF.

The rearrangement joins TRBV28 to TRBJ1-5; D is ambiguous. Germline values: CDR1 MDHEN, CDR2 SYDVKM. CDR3 length: 15 amino acids. The ends were cut back, 3 bases at V and 6 bases at J, with 15 bases in the middle. The CDR3 DNA reads TGTGCCAGCAGTTTGAACATGGTGGGGATTCAGCCCCAGCATTTT. Translated, it gives CASSLNMVGIQPQHF.

This clone has more than one count but fewer than ten. The chain couples TRBV28 to TRBJ1-1; D uncertain. This CDR3 contains 13 residues. Trimming cost V 6 bases and J 5 bases, with 13 bases left between them. Germline V gene lookup returns CDR1 MDHEN and CDR2 SYDVKM. CDR3 sequence reads: CASSLITGTEAFF. In DNA form, the CDR3 reads TGTGCCAGCAGCCTTATAACCGGGACTGAAGCTTTCTTT.

The CDR3 sequence is CASSSPGRGTGELFF. CDR3 bases: TGTGCCAGCAGCTCTCCAGGGAGGGGCACCGGGGAGCTGTTTTTT. This sequence joins TRBV7-3 and TRBJ2-2; 7 nucleotides agree with TRBD2. V lost 4 bases and J lost 4; bases outside the gene matches: 6. Germline CDR1 is SGHTA and CDR2 is FQGTGA. The CDR3 runs to 15 residues.

The chain couples TRBV7-3 to TRBJ2-3; D is perhaps TRBD1 (6 bases). CDR3 length: 14 residues. The V gene's germline CDR1 is SGHTA and CDR2 FQGTGA. The V end was cut by 5 bases, the J end by 3 bases, with 12 bases between. This chain's CDR3 is CASSLGTWTDTQYF. For the CDR3, the DNA is TGTGCCAGCAGCCTAGGGACATGGACAGATACGCAGTATTTT. Complete variable domain (other parts from reference TRBV7-3 and TRBJ2-3): GAGVSQTPSNKVTEKGKYVELRCDPISGHTALYWYRQSLGQGPEFLIYFQGTGAADDSGLPNDRFFAVRPEGSVSTLKIQRTERGDSAVYLCASSLGTWTDTQYFGPGTRLTVL.

In nucleotides, the CDR3 is TGTGCCAGCAGCCAAGCAGGGGGCTGGTCTCAGCCCCAGCATTTT. It yields the protein CASSQAGGWSQPQHF. The gene calls are TRBV3-1 (or the pseudogene TRBV3-2) and TRBJ1-5; 8 bases are a match to TRBD1. Germline loops: CDR1 LGHDT, CDR2 YNNKEL (reference sequence). After removal of 1 base from V and 6 bases from J, the junction contained 5 bases not matched to a gene. This CDR3 is built from 15 residues.

The chain couples TRBV5-4 to TRBJ2-1; 10 bases map to TRBD1. Per the germline V gene, CDR1 is SGHNT and CDR2 is YYREEE (reference sequence). V gave up 4 bases and J gave up 10 bases; unmatched junction bases: 11. The CDR3 totals 15 residues. As DNA, the CDR3 is TGTGCCAGCAGCCTACCCGGGACAGGGGTGCGAGAGCAGTTCTTC. Its translation is CASSLPGTGVREQFF.

CDR3 sequence (DNA): TGTGCCAGCAGTCATAGAGGGGGCTCTGGAAACACCATATATTTT. This translates into CASSHRGGSGNTIYF. The chain employs TRBV6-5 and TRBJ1-3, with D possibly matching TRBD1 (6 bases). Looked up from germline, CDR1 is MNHEY and CDR2 is SVGAGI. Trimming pared 5 bases from V and 0 bases from J, leaving 11 bases between. This CDR3 spans 15 amino acids.

This clone was seen only a few times. This rearrangement joins TRBV7-3 to TRBJ1-1; a possible D gene is TRBD1 (5 bases). The V and J ends lost 2 bases and 4 bases respectively, with 8 bases between them. The CDR3 is 13 amino acids. Germline loops: CDR1 SGHTA, CDR2 FQGTGA. The CDR3 sequence is CASSLEGLTEAFF. The CDR3 region has the DNA TGTGCCAGCAGCTTAGAGGGGCTCACTGAAGCTTTCTTT. The complete variable domain, with remaining parts taken from reference TRBV7-3 and TRBJ1-1, reads GAGVSQTPSNKVTEKGKYVELRCDPISGHTALYWYRQSLGQGPEFLIYFQGTGAADDSGLPNDRFFAVRPEGSVSTLKIQRTERGDSAVYLCASSLEGLTEAFFGQGTRLTVV.

V is TRBV24-1 and J is TRBJ1-5, with 8 nucleotides matching TRBD1. Losses at the gene ends were 4 bases for V and 6 bases for J; bases not matched to a gene: 4. The germline CDR1 and CDR2 sequences are KGHDR and SFDVKD. The CDR3 is made up of 14 amino acids. CDR3 sequence: CATSDRGTGQPQHF. DNA of the CDR3: TGTGCCACCAGTGACAGGGGGACAGGTCAGCCCCAGCATTTT.

This chain links TRBV9 with TRBJ2-5; perhaps D is TRBD1 or TRBD2 (5 bases each). The V end was cut by 6 bases, the J end by 5 bases, with 14 bases between. From germline, CDR1 is SGDLS and CDR2 YYNGEE. The CDR3 length is 13 residues. The CDR3 DNA is TGTGCCAGCACCAGGGACGGAGTGGAGACCCAGTACTTC. Translating gives CASTRDGVETQYF.

V and J are TRBV11-2 and TRBJ1-2; D remains unclear. CDR3 length equals 14 residues. Germline lookup yields CDR1 SGHAT and CDR2 FQNNGV. Trimming stripped 0 bases from V and 2 bases from J, with 7 bases between. This CDR3 is CASSLDLLNYGYTF. The DNA for the CDR3 is TGTGCCAGCAGCTTAGACCTACTGAACTATGGCTACACCTTC.

Points on this clone: The junction departs from the called germline gene at one end, perhaps through a read error. CDR3 bases: TGTGCTAGCAGCTCCGGGACCCACCAAGAGACCCAGTACTTC. This codes for CASSSGTHQETQYF. V and J are TRBV7-7 and TRBJ2-5; D is perhaps TRBD1 or TRBD2 (5 bases each). From germline, CDR1 is SSHAT and CDR2 FNYEAQ (reference sequence). This CDR3 region has 14 residues.

This clone has just one count. The chain uses TRBV18 and TRBJ1-2, with no clear D. The CDR3 is made up of 17 amino acids. Between the trimmed V and J ends, which lost 3 bases and 2 bases, there was a span of 19 bases. Germline V gene lookup returns CDR1 KGHSH and CDR2 LQKENI. The CDR3 region is CASSPVAAKGRNYGYTF. The DNA for the CDR3 is TGTGCCAGCTCACCTGTGGCGGCGAAGGGTCGAAACTATGGCTACACCTTC.

The rearrangement links TRBV27 to TRBJ1-5, with a possible D match to TRBD1 (5 bases). CDR1 and CDR2 (germline): MNHEY, SMNVEV (reference sequence). The V end lost 5 bases, the J end lost 0 bases, and 14 bases lay between the germline ends. This CDR3 is built from 16 residues. The CDR3 DNA follows: TGTGCCAGCAGTCCACTAGACAGCCATAGCAATCAGCCCCAGCATTTT. Translated, it gives CASSPLDSHSNQPQHF.

CDR3 bases: TGTGCCAGCAGTTTAATAGGGACAGGGGCGAGCACAGATACGCAGTATTTT. Translated: CASSLIGTGASTDTQYF. The J gene is TRBJ2-3, the V gene TRBV27; 10 nucleotides match TRBD1. Trimming took 2 bases from V and 0 from J; bases not matched to a gene: 5. Germline V gene lookup returns CDR1 MNHEY and CDR2 SMNVEV (reference sequence). The CDR3 spans 17 residues.

The V and J genes are TRBV30 and TRBJ1-4; tentatively, D is TRBD1 (5 bases). Between the trimmed V and J ends, which lost 3 bases and 8 bases, there was a span of 13 bases. Germline V gives CDR1 GTSNPN, CDR2 SVGIG (reference sequence). There are 13 residues in the CDR3. CDR3 DNA sequence: TGTGCCTGGAGATGGGACCCACGGGAAAAACTGTTTTTT. Amino acid sequence: CAWRWDPREKLFF.